The clone carrying this T cell receptor (beta chain) showed up just a few times. Its antigen is undetermined. The CDR3 length is 14 residues. Germline CDR1 and CDR2: LGHNA and YSLEER. J lost 7 bases, V lost 0 bases, and 4 bases had no gene match. The sample comes from a study of identical twins. The study, taken as a whole, reports: A cross-sectional statistical analysis, not follow-up of the same donors, supported the conclusions. Modelling underestimated the level of out-of-frame TCR alpha sharing observed in monozygotic twins. Zero-insertion results could be subject to partial confounding by invariant MAIT and iNKT cells.

Carrying unique molecular identifiers, the cDNA also gained a universal primer site through template switching. TCRdb used MiXCR to reprocess the 5' RACE reads, holding one entry per CDR3 protein. The table has about 700,000 distinct CDR3 sequences, over 8.5% seen once. The data also belong to a second study, concerning yellow fever vaccine responses in identical twins.

The chain links TRBV4-3 to TRBJ2-3, with TRBD2 matching over 7 bases. This clonotype was obtained from a woman in her late teens or twenties in good health. Material: PBMCs. The CDR3 DNA sequence: TGCGCCAGCAGCCAAGATCCTAGCGGTCATACGCAGTATTTT. This encodes CASSQDPSGHTQYF.